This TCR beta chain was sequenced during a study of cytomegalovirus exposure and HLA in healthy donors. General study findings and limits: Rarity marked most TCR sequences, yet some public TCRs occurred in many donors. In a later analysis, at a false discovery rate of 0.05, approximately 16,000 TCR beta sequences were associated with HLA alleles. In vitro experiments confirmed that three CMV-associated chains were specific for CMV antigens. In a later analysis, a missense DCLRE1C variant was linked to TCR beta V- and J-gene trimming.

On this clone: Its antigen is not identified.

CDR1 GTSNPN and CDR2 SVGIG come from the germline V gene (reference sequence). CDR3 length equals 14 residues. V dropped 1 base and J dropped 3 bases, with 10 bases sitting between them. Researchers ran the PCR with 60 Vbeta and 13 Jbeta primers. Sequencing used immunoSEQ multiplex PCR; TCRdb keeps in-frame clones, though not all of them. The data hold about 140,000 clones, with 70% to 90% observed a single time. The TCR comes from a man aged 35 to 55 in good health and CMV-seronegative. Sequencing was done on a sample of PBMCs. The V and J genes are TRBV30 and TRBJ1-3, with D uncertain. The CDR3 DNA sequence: TGTGCCTGGAGTGATGGACTGAGTGGAAACACCATATATTTT. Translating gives CAWSDGLSGNTIYF. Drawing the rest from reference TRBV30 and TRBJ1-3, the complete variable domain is SQTIHQWPATLVQPVGSPLSLECTVEGTSNPNLYWYRQAAGRGLQLLFYSVGIGQISSEVPQNLSASRPQDRQFILSSKKLLLSDSGFYLCAWSDGLSGNTIYFGEGSWLTVV.